The rows below give T cell receptor beta chains drawn from one sample of a study of T cell responses to AZD1222 COVID-19 vaccine. TCRdb keeps only in-frame clones here, not all; method: immunoSEQ multiplex PCR. The sample consists of 140,000 to 150,000 clones, roughly nine tenths of them appearing once. Sequencing was performed on peripheral blood, taken 28 days after the second AZD1222 dose. Receptors originate from an adult who received the AZD1222 COVID-19 vaccine. CDR3s include the opening cysteine and the closing phenylalanine or tryptophan. The D gene is left open where the match is weak. Only part of the rows carry a size: once, few, many, or a class if the clone is expanded.

clone size,J gene,D gene,V gene,CDR3 protein,CDR3 DNA
.,TRBJ2-7,.,TRBV9,CASSVEARGYEQYF,TGTGCCAGCAGCGTAGAGGCCAGGGGATACGAGCAGTACTTC
.,TRBJ2-7,.,TRBV2,CASSLPGSSYEQYF,TGTGCCAGCAGTTTGCCAGGGAGCTCCTACGAGCAGTACTTC
.,TRBJ1-6,.,TRBV5-1,CASSLAPENSPLHF,TGCGCCAGCAGCTTGGCCCCAGAAAATTCACCCCTCCACTTT
.,TRBJ2-5,TRBD1,TRBV7-9,CASSLEGTGQETQYF,TGTGCCAGCAGCTTAGAAGGGACAGGGCAAGAGACCCAGTACTTC
.,TRBJ1-4,TRBD1,TRBV7-9,CASSFDRGDEKLFF,TGTGCCAGCAGCTTTGACAGGGGTGATGAAAAACTGTTTTTT
few,TRBJ1-2,TRBD1,TRBV9,CASSVDDRANYGYTF,TGTGCCAGCAGCGTAGACGACAGGGCGAACTATGGCTACACCTTC
.,TRBJ2-2,.,TRBV6-2/TRBV6-3,CASSYLLNTGELFF,TGTGCCAGCAGTTACCTACTAAACACCGGGGAGCTGTTTTTT
.,TRBJ1-5,.,TRBV5-6,CASSLGSTYNQPQHF,TGTGCCAGCAGCTTGGGCAGTACCTACAATCAGCCCCAGCATTTT
.,TRBJ1-6,TRBD1,TRBV13,CASSYLRTVQGVKSPLHF,TGTGCCAGCAGCTACCTCCGCACTGTTCAGGGGGTTAAGTCACCCCTCCACTTT
.,TRBJ2-3,.,TRBV6-5,CASRRTDTQYF,TGTGCCAGCAGAAGAACAGATACGCAGTATTTT
.,TRBJ1-2,TRBD1,TRBV6-5,CACLWLTGRTGYTF,TGTGCCTGCCTATGGCTGACAGGGCGGACTGGCTACACCTTC
.,TRBJ1-4,.,TRBV5-1,CASSLEGTTNEKLFF,TGCGCCAGCAGCTTGGAGGGGACAACTAATGAAAAACTGTTTTTT
.,TRBJ1-5,.,TRBV2,CARARDRDQPQHF,TGTGCCAGAGCGAGGGACCGGGATCAGCCCCAGCATTTT
.,TRBJ1-1,.,TRBV2,CASLPNPGSEAFF,TGTGCCAGTCTGCCTAACCCAGGGAGCGAAGCTTTCTTT
.,TRBJ2-1,TRBD1,TRBV5-1,CASSLVRQGVDEQFF,TGCGCCAGCAGCTTGGTGCGACAGGGGGTCGATGAGCAGTTCTTC
.,TRBJ2-5,.,TRBV5-4,CASSSKRTDQETQYF,TGTGCCAGCAGCTCGAAGCGGACGGACCAAGAGACCCAGTACTTC
.,TRBJ2-3,TRBD2,TRBV10-2,CASSGGSGSTDTQYF,TGCGCCAGCAGTGGGGGTAGCGGGAGCACAGATACGCAGTATTTT
once,TRBJ1-5,.,TRBV4-1,CASSQDRVSTVQPQHF,TGCGCCAGCAGCCAAGATCGGGTCAGTACGGTGCAGCCCCAGCATTTT
once,TRBJ2-5,.,TRBV19,CASSIGPGTETQYF,TGTGCCAGTAGTATAGGCCCAGGGACGGAGACCCAGTACTTC
few,TRBJ1-2,.,TRBV3-1/TRBV3-2,CASSQGVRDYGYTF,TGTGCCAGCAGCCAAGGGGTCCGGGACTATGGCTACACCTTC
once,TRBJ1-1,.,TRBV29-1,CSVGTTGMNTEAFF,TGCAGCGTAGGGACGACAGGAATGAACACTGAAGCTTTCTTT
.,TRBJ1-1,TRBD1,TRBV18,CASSVTGGGNEAFF,TGTGCCAGCTCCGTGACAGGGGGCGGTAATGAAGCTTTCTTT
.,TRBJ2-1,.,TRBV13,CASSTYRRAQGRSYNEQFF,TGTGCCAGCAGCACCTATCGGAGGGCCCAGGGCCGCTCCTACAATGAGCAGTTCTTC
.,TRBJ2-7,.,TRBV5-4,CASSPTRAAYEQYF,TGTGCCAGCAGCCCTACTCGGGCAGCCTACGAGCAGTACTTC
.,TRBJ1-6,.,TRBV6-6,CASSPGFGSSYNSPLHF,TGTGCCAGCAGTCCTGGATTTGGGTCATCCTATAATTCACCCCTCCACTTT
.,TRBJ2-3,TRBD2,TRBV13,CASSPQTSGSADTQYF,TGTGCCAGCAGCCCCCAGACTAGCGGGAGCGCAGATACGCAGTATTTT
.,TRBJ2-1,TRBD2,TRBV19,CASSISAGGPNEQFF,TGTGCCAGTAGTATATCGGCGGGGGGGCCGAATGAGCAGTTCTTC
.,TRBJ2-1,TRBD2,TRBV19,CASSMGTSVYNEQFF,TGTGCCAGTAGTATGGGGACTAGCGTATACAATGAGCAGTTCTTC
once,TRBJ1-1,.,TRBV7-2,CASSLQGMSTEAFF,TGTGCCAGCAGCTTACAGGGTATGAGCACTGAAGCTTTCTTT
.,TRBJ1-6,TRBD1,TRBV5-1,CASSLGDRAGNSPLHF,TGCGCCAGCAGCTTAGGAGACAGGGCTGGAAATTCACCCCTCCACTTT
few,TRBJ1-2,TRBD1,TRBV15,CATLGTGDGYTF,TGTGCCACCCTCGGGACAGGGGATGGCTACACCTTC
.,TRBJ1-6,.,TRBV18,CASSPGGLHNSPLHF,TGTGCCAGCTCACCAGGCGGTCTCCATAATTCACCCCTCCACTTT
.,TRBJ1-1,.,TRBV11-3,CASSYVSGWGEAFF,TGTGCCAGCAGCTACGTCTCGGGGTGGGGTGAAGCTTTCTTT
.,TRBJ2-3,.,TRBV11-3,CASSLGQFGLGYTDTQYF,TGTGCCAGCAGCCTGGGACAGTTCGGACTAGGCTACACAGATACGCAGTATTTT
.,TRBJ2-5,TRBD1,TRBV6-5,CASSSRGPPQETQYF,TGTGCCAGCAGTTCCAGGGGGCCCCCCCAAGAGACCCAGTACTTC
.,TRBJ1-1,.,TRBV27,CASSLLGTNTEAFF,TGTGCCAGCAGTTTACTGGGAACAAACACTGAAGCTTTCTTT
.,TRBJ2-5,.,TRBV3-1/TRBV3-2,CASSQVPGGQETQYF,TGTGCCAGCAGCCAAGTTCCAGGCGGTCAAGAGACCCAGTACTTC
.,TRBJ2-7,.,TRBV29-1,CSVLGYEQYF,TGCAGCGTTCTTGGCTACGAGCAGTACTTC
.,TRBJ2-1,.,TRBV28,CASGGYNEQFF,TGTGCCAGCGGCGGTTACAATGAGCAGTTCTTC
.,TRBJ2-1,TRBD1,TRBV11-2,CASSWGTASGEQFF,TGTGCCAGCAGCTGGGGGACAGCAAGCGGTGAGCAGTTCTTC
.,TRBJ2-1,.,TRBV9,CASSVGGSNEQFF,TGTGCCAGCAGCGTAGGAGGGTCCAATGAGCAGTTCTTC
.,TRBJ1-2,.,TRBV6-6,CASSYLAGSYGYTF,TGTGCCAGCAGTTACTTGGCAGGATCCTATGGCTACACCTTC